This T cell receptor beta chain was sequenced for a study of regulatory T cells in long-lasting Graves disease. This clonotype was observed many times. Its antigen is not known. Time point meaning: newly diagnosed GD, antithyroid drugs for less than 3 months. PBMCs provided the RNA from which the TCR library was made. From each patient, about 8.3 milliliters of peripheral blood was drawn and collected into an EDTA anticoagulant tube. CDR3 length equals 12 residues. V lost 2 bases to trimming and J lost 14 bases, with 13 bases between them. The germline gives CDR1 MDHEN, CDR2 SYDVKM. The study's findings and limits: Persistent disease favored TRBV28, TRBJ1-2 and TRBJ2-5. The sample size was small, and this may have reduced accuracy. Among persistent patients, a larger number of public clonotypes were shared (about 3,000) than among newly diagnosed patients (966).

CDR3-region Arm-PCR and iRepertoire HTBI primers produced the TCR beta libraries. TCRdb reanalysed the multiplex PCR reads using MiXCR and keeps one entry per CDR3 protein. This sample has about 300,000 distinct CDR3 sequences, with under 20% found just once. This specimen consisted of peripheral blood mononuclear cells (PBMCs), obtained at new diagnosis, from a patient treated with antithyroid drugs. J is TRBJ2-1 and V is TRBV28; D is possibly TRBD2 (5 bases). This clonotype was obtained from a female donor with Graves disease. The CDR3 DNA reads as TGTGCCAGCAGTTTAGATTCTGGGAGAGAGTTCTTC. It is translated as CASSLDSGREFF.